This passage covers 10 T cell receptor beta chains from one sample sequenced in a study of cytomegalovirus exposure and HLA in healthy donors. Researchers ran the PCR with 60 Vbeta and 13 Jbeta primers. Data came from immunoSEQ multiplex PCR; TCRdb stores just in-frame clones and leaves some out. In the table there are some 130,000 clones, 80% of which are singletons. Sequencing input: PBMCs. These TCRs come from a man aged 30 to 45 in good health and CMV-seronegative.

The chain is built from TRBV6-6 and TRBJ2-5; D is undetermined. This CDR3 region has 14 residues. The V and J ends lost 4 bases and 4 bases respectively, with 13 bases between them. Looked up from germline, CDR1 is MNHNY and CDR2 is SVGAGI (reference sequence). CDR3: CASSSPAARETQYF. The DNA of the CDR3 is TGTGCCAGCAGTTCCCCGGCGGCTCGAGAGACCCAGTACTTC.

Only a few counts were recorded for this clone. The chain uses TRBV29-1 and TRBJ1-4, with 10 bases fitting TRBD1. CDR1 and CDR2 from the germline V gene are SQVTM and ANQGSEA. The CDR3 extends over 15 amino acids. Germline trimming cut 6 bases from V and 3 bases from J; bases unmatched to any gene: 7. Written as DNA, the CDR3 is TGCAGCGTGAGGACAGGGGGATCTCCTAATGAAAAACTGTTTTTT. It yields the protein CSVRTGGSPNEKLFF. Filled out from reference TRBV29-1 and TRBJ1-4, the complete variable domain reads SAVISQKPSRDICQRGTSLTIQCQVDSQVTMMFWYRQQPGQSLTLIATANQGSEATYESGFVIDKFPISRPNLTFSTLTVSNMSPEDSSIYLCSVRTGGSPNEKLFFGSGTQLSVL.

With respect to this clone: One end of the junction varies from germline; a read error may be responsible. The chain couples TRBV4-3 to TRBJ2-1; TRBD2 is a possible D gene (5 bases). The V gene's germline CDR1 is LGHNA and CDR2 YSLEER. The CDR3 runs 14 residues. The CDR3 sequence: CASSQDPGYSEQFF. Here the CDR3 DNA reads TGCGCCAGCAGCCAAGATCCGGGGTACAGTGAGCAGTTCTTC.

The V gene is TRBV28, the J gene TRBJ2-7; 14 bases map to TRBD2. Germline V gene data show CDR1 as MDHEN and CDR2 as SYDVKM. Germline trimming cut 6 bases from V and 3 bases from J; bases unmatched to any gene: 4. This CDR3 has 15 residues. The CDR3 loop is CASRGLAGANYEQYF. Written as DNA, the CDR3 is TGTGCCAGCAGGGGACTAGCGGGAGCTAACTACGAGCAGTACTTC.

The chain recombines TRBV10-1 with TRBJ2-2; tentatively, D is TRBD2 (6 bases). The germline V and J ends were trimmed by 4 bases and 4 bases, with 13 bases remaining between them. The CDR3 consists of 15 residues. Germline-derived CDR1 and CDR2 are WNHNN and SYGVQD (reference sequence). CDR3 sequence (DNA): TGCGCCAGCAGTGGGGGGGAGGCAGGCACCGGGGAGCTGTTTTTT. Its protein product is CASSGGEAGTGELFF.

This chain connects TRBV5-4 to TRBJ1-2; 11 nucleotides align to TRBD1. This CDR3 is built from 16 residues. V shed 4 bases, J shed 8 bases, and the junction held 13 bases outside the gene matches. Germline V lookup: CDR1 SGHNT, CDR2 YYREEE (reference sequence). The CDR3 is CASSGPWWGQGDGYTF. The CDR3 nucleotides are TGTGCCAGCAGCGGGCCTTGGTGGGGACAGGGGGACGGCTACACCTTC.

The rearrangement joins TRBV28 to TRBJ2-7; D gene ambiguous. The ends were cut back, 10 bases at V and 0 bases at J, with 10 bases in the middle. The CDR3 is 12 residues long. Germline values: CDR1 MDHEN, CDR2 SYDVKM. CDR3 loop: CATITSSYEQYF. The CDR3 coding sequence is TGTGCCACTATTACGAGCTCCTACGAGCAGTACTTC. The full variable domain, in which reference TRBV28 and TRBJ2-7 provide the parts outside the CDR3, is DVKVTQSSRYLVKRTGEKVFLECVQDMDHENMFWYRQDPGLGLRLIYFSYDVKMKEKGDIPEGYSVSREKKERFSLILESASTNQTSMYLCATITSSYEQYFGPGTRLTVT.

This clone came up a few times. The chain has TRBV27 and TRBJ2-7; TRBD1 aligns across 9 bases. V was clipped by 6 bases and J by 2 bases; unmatched bases: 5. Germline CDR1 and CDR2: MNHEY and SMNVEV (reference sequence). The CDR3 totals 14 residues. DNA for the CDR3: TGTGCCAGCAGCGCCGGGACAGGGACCTACGAGCAGTACTTC. It translates to CASSAGTGTYEQYF.

The chain is built from TRBV5-4 and TRBJ1-2, with 9 bases lining up with TRBD1. Per germline, CDR1 SGHNT and CDR2 YYREEE (reference sequence). After removal of 4 bases from V and 5 bases from J, the junction contained 12 bases not matched to a gene. This CDR3 is 16 amino acids long. The CDR3 DNA follows: TGTGCCAGCAGCAGCGGGGCGGGACAGGGAGGGTATGGCTACACCTTC. It is translated as CASSSGAGQGGYGYTF.

The chain recombines TRBV19 with TRBJ2-7; TRBD2 might be the D (6 bases). Germline lookup yields CDR1 LNHDA and CDR2 SQIVND (reference sequence). This CDR3 region has 16 residues. Trimming removed 5 bases at V and 3 bases at J, with 20 bases between. The CDR3 reads CASSWAAGTSRYEQYF. CDR3 nucleotides: TGTGCCAGTAGTTGGGCAGCAGGGACTTCCCGCTACGAGCAGTACTTC.